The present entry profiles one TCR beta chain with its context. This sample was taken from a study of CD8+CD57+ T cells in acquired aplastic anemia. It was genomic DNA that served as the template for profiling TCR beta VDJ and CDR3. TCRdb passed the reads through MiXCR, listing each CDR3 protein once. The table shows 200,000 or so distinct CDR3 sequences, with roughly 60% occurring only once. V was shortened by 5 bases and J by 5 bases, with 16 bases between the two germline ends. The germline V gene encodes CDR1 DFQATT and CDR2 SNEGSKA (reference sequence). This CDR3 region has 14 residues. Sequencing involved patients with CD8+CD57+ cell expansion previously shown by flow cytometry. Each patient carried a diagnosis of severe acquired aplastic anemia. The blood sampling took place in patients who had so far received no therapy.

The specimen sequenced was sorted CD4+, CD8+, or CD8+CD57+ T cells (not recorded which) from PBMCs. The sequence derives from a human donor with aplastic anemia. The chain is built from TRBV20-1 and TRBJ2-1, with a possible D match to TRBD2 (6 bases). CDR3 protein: CSAGDASEHNEQFF. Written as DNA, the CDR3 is TGCAGTGCTGGCGACGCTAGCGAACACAATGAGCAGTTCTTC.